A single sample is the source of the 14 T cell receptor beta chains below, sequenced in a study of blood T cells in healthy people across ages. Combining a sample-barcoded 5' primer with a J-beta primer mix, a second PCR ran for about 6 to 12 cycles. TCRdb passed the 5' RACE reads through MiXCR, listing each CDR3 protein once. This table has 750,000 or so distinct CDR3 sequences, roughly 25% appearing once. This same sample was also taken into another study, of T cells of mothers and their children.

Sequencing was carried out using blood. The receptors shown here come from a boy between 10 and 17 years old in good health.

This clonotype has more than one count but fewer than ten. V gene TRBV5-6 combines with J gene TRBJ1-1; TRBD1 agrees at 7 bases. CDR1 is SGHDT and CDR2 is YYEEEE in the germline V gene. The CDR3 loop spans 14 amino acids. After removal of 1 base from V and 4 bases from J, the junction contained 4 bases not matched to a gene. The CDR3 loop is CASSLWQGGTEAFF. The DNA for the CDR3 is TGTGCCAGCAGCTTGTGGCAGGGGGGCACTGAAGCTTTCTTT.

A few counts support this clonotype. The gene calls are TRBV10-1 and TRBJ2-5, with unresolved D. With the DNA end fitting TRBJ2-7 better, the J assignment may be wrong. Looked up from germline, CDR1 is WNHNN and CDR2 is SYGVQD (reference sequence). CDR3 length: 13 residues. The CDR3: CASSESKLHEQYF. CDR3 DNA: TGCGCCAGCAGTGAGTCGAAGCTGCACGAGCAGTACTTC.

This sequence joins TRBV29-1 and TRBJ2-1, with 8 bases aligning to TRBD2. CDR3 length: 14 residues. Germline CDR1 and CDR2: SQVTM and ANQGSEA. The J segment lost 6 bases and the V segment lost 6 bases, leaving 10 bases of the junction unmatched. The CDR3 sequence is CSVASGRSGNEQFF. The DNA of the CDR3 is TGCAGCGTGGCTAGCGGGCGTTCTGGCAATGAGCAGTTCTTC.

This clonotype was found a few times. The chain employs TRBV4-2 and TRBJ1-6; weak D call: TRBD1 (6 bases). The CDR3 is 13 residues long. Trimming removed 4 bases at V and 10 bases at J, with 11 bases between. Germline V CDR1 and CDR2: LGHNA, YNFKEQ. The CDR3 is CASSLGGASPLHF. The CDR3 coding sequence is TGTGCCAGCAGCCTAGGGGGGGCCTCACCCCTCCACTTT.

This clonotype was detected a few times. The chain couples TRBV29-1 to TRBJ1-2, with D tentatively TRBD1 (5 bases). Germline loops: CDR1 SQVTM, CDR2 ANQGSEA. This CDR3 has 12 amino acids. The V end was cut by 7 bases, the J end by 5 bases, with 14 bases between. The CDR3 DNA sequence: TGCAGCGCGGATACAGGTTTTTATGGCTACACCTTC. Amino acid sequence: CSADTGFYGYTF.

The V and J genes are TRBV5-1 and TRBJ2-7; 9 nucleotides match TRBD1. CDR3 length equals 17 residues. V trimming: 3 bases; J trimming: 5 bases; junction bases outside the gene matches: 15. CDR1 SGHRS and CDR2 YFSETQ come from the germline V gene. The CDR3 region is CASSSELRGTGRDEQYF. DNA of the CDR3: TGCGCCAGCAGCTCAGAGCTCCGTGGGACAGGGCGAGACGAGCAGTACTTC.

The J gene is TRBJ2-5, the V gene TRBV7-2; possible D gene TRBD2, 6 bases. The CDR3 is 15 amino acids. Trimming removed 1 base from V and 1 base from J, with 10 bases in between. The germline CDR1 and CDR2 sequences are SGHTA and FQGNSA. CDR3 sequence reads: CASSLDPGVQETQYF. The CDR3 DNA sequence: TGTGCCAGCAGCTTAGACCCGGGGGTCCAAGAGACCCAGTACTTC.

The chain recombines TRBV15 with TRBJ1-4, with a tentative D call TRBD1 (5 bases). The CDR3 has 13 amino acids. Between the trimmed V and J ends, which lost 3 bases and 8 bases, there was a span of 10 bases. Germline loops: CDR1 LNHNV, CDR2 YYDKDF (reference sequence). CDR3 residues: CATSSQGIEKLFF. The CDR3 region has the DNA TGTGCCACCAGCAGTCAGGGAATCGAAAAACTGTTTTTT.

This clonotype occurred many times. The CDR3 spells CASSGQGGSPLHF. The CDR3 coding sequence is TGTGCCAGCAGTGGACAGGGTGGTTCACCCCTCCACTTT. V and J are TRBV12-3 or TRBV12-4 and TRBJ1-6, with 8 bases aligning to TRBD1. The trim removed 5 bases at V and 9 bases at J, leaving 3 bases unmatched. The CDR3 runs to 13 residues.

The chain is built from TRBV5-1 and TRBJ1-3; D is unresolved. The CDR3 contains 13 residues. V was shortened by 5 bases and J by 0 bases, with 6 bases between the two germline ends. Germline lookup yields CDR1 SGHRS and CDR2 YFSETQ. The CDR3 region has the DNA TGCGCCAGCAGGAATACCTCTGGAAACACCATATATTTT. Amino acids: CASRNTSGNTIYF.

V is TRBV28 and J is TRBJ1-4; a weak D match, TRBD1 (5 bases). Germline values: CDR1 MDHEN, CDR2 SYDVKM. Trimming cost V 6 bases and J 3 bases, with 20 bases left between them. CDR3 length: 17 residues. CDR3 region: CASSPSSGSLANEKLFF. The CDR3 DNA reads TGTGCCAGCAGCCCGTCGTCAGGGAGTTTAGCTAATGAAAAACTGTTTTTT.

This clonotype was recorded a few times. CDR3 protein: CASSLYSSGYEQYF. The CDR3, as DNA: TGTGCCAGCAGTTTATATTCTAGCGGGTACGAGCAGTACTTC. J is TRBJ2-7 and V is TRBV28; TRBD2 agrees at 8 bases. Per germline, CDR1 MDHEN and CDR2 SYDVKM. The CDR3 has 14 residues. J was trimmed by 4 bases and V by 1 base; bases with no gene match: 3.

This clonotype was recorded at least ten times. CDR3 nucleotide sequence: TGTGCCAGCAGCGATGCTAGCGGGAACCAAGAGACCCAGTACTTC. This sequence encodes CASSDASGNQETQYF. This chain uses TRBV7-8 with TRBJ2-5; the match to TRBD2 covers 9 bases. This CDR3 spans 15 amino acids. Per germline, CDR1 SGHVS and CDR2 FQNEAQ. After removal of 5 bases from V and 0 bases from J, the junction contained 4 bases not matched to a gene.

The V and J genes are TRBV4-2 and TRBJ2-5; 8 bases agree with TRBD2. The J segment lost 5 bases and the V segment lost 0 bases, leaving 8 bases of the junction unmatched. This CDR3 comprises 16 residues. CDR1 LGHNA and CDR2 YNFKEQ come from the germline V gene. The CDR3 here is CASSQDPAGGMETQYF. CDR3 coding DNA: TGTGCCAGCAGCCAAGATCCCGCGGGGGGAATGGAGACCCAGTACTTC.